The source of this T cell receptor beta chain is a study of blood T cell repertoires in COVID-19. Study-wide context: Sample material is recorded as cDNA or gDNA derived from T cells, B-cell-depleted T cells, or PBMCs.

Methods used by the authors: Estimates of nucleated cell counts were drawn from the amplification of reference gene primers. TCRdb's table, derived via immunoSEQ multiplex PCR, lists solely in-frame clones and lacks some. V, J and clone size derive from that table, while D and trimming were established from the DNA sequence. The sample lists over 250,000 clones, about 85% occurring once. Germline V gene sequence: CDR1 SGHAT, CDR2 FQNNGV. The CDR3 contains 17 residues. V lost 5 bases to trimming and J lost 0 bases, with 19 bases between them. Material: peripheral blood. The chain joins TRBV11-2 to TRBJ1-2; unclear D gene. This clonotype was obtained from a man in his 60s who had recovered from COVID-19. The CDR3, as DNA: TGTGCCAGCAGCACGATCCGGAGGGAACGAGCTAACTATGGCTACACCTTC. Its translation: CASSTIRRERANYGYTF.